This entry features one TCR beta chain sequence. What it binds is not known. At one boundary the junction diverges from the germline segment, which might be a read error. CDR3 length equals 15 residues. The germline gives CDR1 MNHNY, CDR2 SVGAGI (reference sequence). MiXCR, run by TCRdb on the reads, gives a single entry per CDR3 protein. The sample includes approximately 910,000 distinct CDR3 sequences, approximately 32% of them seen just once. The source of the sample is a study of T cell repertoires in cytomegalovirus infection. This sample comprised cultured CD8+ T cells from PBMCs, obtained from culture after CMV antigen stimulation. The rearrangement uses TRBV6-6 and TRBJ2-7; 10 positions match TRBD1. This TCR came from a human donor in good health (CMV status not recorded). Some clones in this sample may be carry-over from other donors' samples. The CDR3 coding sequence is TGTACCAGCCACCCCGGGACAGGGGCCTCCTACGAGCAGTACTTC. It encodes CTSHPGTGASYEQYF.